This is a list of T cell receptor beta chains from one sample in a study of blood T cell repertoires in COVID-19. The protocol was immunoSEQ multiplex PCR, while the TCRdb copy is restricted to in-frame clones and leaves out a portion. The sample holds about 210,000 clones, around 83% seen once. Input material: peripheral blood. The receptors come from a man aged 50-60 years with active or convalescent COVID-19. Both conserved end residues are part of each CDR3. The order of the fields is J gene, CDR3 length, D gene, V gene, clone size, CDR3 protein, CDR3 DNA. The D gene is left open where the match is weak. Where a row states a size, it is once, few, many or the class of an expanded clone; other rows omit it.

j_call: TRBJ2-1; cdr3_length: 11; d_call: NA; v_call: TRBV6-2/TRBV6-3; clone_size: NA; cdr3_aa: CASSTFNEQFF; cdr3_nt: TGTGCCAGCAGTACATTCAATGAGCAGTTCTTC
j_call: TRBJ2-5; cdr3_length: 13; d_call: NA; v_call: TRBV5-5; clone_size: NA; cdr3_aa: CASRRTAQETQYF; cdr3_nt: TGTGCCAGCAGACGGACAGCACAAGAGACCCAGTACTTC
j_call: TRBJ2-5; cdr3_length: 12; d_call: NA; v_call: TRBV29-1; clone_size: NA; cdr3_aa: CSGENIGAAQYF; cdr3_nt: TGCAGCGGAGAGAACATCGGAGCGGCCCAGTACTTC
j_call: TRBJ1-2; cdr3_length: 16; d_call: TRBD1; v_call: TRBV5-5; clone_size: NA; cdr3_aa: CASSLGTGRRNYGYTF; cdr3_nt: TGTGCCAGCAGCTTGGGGACAGGTCGACGTAACTATGGCTACACCTTC
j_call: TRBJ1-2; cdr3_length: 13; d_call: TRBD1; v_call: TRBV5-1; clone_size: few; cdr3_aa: CASSEGQVDGYTF; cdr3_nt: TGCGCCAGCAGCGAGGGACAGGTTGACGGCTACACCTTC
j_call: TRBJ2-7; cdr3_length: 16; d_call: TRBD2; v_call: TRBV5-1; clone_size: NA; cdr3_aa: CASSLNLAGGSSEQYF; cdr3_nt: TGCGCCAGCAGCTTGAACCTAGCGGGAGGGTCCTCCGAGCAGTACTTC
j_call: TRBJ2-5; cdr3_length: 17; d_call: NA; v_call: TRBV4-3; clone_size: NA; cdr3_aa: CASSQGRGGWGQETQYF; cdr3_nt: TGCGCCAGCAGCCAAGGAAGGGGCGGATGGGGCCAAGAGACCCAGTACTTC
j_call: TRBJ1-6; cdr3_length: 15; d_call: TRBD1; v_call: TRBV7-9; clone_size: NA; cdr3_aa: CASSRGGDRRPPLHF; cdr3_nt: TGTGCCAGCAGCCGAGGGGGGGACAGGAGGCCGCCCCTCCACTTT
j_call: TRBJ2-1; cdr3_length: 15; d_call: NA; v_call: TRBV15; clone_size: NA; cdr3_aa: CATSRGQGDYNEQFF; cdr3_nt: TGTGCCACCAGCAGAGGGCAGGGTGATTACAATGAGCAGTTCTTC
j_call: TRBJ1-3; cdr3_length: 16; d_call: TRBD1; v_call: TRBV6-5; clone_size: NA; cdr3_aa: CASSYSRTGAGNTIYF; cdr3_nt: TGTGCCAGCAGTTACTCGCGGACAGGGGCTGGAAACACCATATATTTT
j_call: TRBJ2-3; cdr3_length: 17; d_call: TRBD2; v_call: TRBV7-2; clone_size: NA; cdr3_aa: CASSLYPGLAGTDTQYF; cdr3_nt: TGTGCCAGCAGCTTATACCCGGGACTAGCGGGCACAGATACGCAGTATTTT
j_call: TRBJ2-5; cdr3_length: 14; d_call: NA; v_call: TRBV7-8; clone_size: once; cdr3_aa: CASSRLGIQETQYF; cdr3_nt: TGTGCCAGCAGCCGACTCGGGATCCAAGAGACCCAGTACTTC
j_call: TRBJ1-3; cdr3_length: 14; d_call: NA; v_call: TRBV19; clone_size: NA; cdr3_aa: CASSIKGSGNTIYF; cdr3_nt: TGTGCCAGTAGTATAAAGGGGTCTGGAAACACCATATATTTT
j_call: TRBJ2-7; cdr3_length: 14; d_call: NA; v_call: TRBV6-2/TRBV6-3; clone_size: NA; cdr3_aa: CASSGLREGYEQYF; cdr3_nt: TGTGCCAGCAGTGGGTTGCGGGAAGGGTACGAGCAGTACTTC
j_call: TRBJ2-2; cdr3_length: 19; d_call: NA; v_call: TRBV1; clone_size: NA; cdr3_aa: CTSSQEIRASGRATGELFF; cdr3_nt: TGCACCAGCAGCCAAGAAATCCGGGCTAGCGGGAGGGCTACCGGGGAGCTGTTTTTT
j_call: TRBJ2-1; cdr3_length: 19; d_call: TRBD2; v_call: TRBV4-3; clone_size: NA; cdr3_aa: CASSQGRRERLAIFNEQFF; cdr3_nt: TGCGCCAGCAGCCAAGGGAGAAGGGAGCGACTAGCGATATTCAATGAGCAGTTCTTC
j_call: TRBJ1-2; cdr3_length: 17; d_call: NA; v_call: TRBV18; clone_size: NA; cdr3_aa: CASAPRGLNQLFDGYTF; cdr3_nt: TGTGCCAGCGCACCTAGGGGCCTTAACCAACTATTCGACGGCTACACCTTC
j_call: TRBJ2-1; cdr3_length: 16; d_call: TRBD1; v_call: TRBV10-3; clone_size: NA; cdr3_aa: CAISAFRDSFYNEQFF; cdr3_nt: TGTGCCATCAGTGCATTCCGGGACAGTTTCTACAATGAGCAGTTCTTC
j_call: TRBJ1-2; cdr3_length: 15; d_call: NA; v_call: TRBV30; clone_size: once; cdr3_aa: CAWSVLGQRNYGYTF; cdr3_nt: TGTGCCTGGAGTGTACTAGGACAGAGGAACTATGGCTACACCTTC
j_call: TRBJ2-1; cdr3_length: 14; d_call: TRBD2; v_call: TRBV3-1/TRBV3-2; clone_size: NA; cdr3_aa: CASSQGLASHEQFF; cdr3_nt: TGTGCCAGCAGCCAAGGACTAGCGAGCCATGAGCAGTTCTTC
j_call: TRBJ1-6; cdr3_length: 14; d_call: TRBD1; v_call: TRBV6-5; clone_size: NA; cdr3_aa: CASREGQGDSPLHF; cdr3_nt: TGTGCCAGCAGGGAGGGACAGGGGGATTCACCCCTCCACTTT
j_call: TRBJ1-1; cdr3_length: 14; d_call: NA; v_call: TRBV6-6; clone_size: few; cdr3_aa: CASSKSDRGTEAFF; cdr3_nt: TGTGCCAGCAGTAAGTCGGACAGAGGCACTGAAGCTTTCTTT
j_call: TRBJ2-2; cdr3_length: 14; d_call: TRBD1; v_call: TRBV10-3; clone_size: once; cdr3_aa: CASQDRGNTGELFF; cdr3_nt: TGTGCCAGCCAGGACAGGGGCAACACCGGGGAGCTGTTTTTT
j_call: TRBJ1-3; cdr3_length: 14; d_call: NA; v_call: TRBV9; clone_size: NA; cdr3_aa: CASSARGSGNTIYF; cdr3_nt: TGTGCCAGCAGCGCACGGGGGTCTGGAAACACCATATATTTT
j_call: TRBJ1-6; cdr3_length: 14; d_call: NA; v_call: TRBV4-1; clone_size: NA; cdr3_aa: CASSYPLRNSPLHF; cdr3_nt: TGCGCCAGCAGCTACCCACTAAGGAATTCACCCCTCCACTTT
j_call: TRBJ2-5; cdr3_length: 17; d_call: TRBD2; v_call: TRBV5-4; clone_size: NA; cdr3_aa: CASSLGGTSGGEETQYF; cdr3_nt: TGTGCCAGCAGCTTAGGTGGGACTAGCGGGGGGGAAGAGACCCAGTACTTC
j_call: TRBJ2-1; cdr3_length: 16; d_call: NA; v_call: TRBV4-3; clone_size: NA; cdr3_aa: CASSQDNRDSHNEQFF; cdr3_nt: TGCGCCAGCAGCCAAGATAATCGGGACTCACACAATGAGCAGTTCTTC
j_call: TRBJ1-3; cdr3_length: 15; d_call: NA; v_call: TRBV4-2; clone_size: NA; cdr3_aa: CASSRSDLVGNTIYF; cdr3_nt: TGTGCCAGCAGCCGGAGCGATTTAGTTGGAAACACCATATATTTT
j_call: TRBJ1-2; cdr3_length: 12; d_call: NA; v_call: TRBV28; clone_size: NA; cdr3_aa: CASSDYVAGYTF; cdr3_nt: TGTGCCAGCAGTGATTACGTGGCTGGCTACACCTTC
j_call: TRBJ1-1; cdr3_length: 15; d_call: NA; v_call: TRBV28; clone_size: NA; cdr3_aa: CASSTGRGGNTEAFF; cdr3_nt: TGTGCCAGCAGTACCGGGCGGGGGGGGAACACTGAAGCTTTCTTT